What follows describes a single T cell receptor (beta chain). The ends were cut back, 7 bases at V and 3 bases at J, with 16 bases in the middle. CDR1 is SEHNR and CDR2 is FQNEAQ in the germline V gene (reference sequence). The length of the CDR3 is 14 residues. The data originate from a study of blood T cell repertoires in COVID-19. In the original processing: Reference gene primer amplification in the assay estimated nucleated cell counts. The data were produced by immunoSEQ multiplex PCR, yet TCRdb's version contains in-frame clones alone and is incomplete. D and trimming come from the DNA, and the V and J calls and clone size come from that table. The table lists over 300,000 clones, around 87% of them singletons.

V is TRBV7-9 and J is TRBJ2-7; possibly TRBD2 for D (5 bases). Material for sequencing was peripheral blood. The receptor was derived from a man between 18 and 35 years old with active or convalescent COVID-19. The CDR3 sequence is CASTGGTPSYEQYF. The DNA for the CDR3 is TGTGCCAGCACCGGAGGTACACCGAGCTACGAGCAGTACTTC.